This T cell receptor (beta chain) was recorded in a study of blood T cell repertoires in COVID-19. Background on the study: COVID-19 samples from acute and convalescent phases originated in the United States, Italy and Spain. From T cells, B-cell-depleted T cells, or PBMCs came the material, which was cDNA or gDNA.

Original analysis: Nucleated cell counts were estimated from reference gene primer amplification. Generated by immunoSEQ multiplex PCR, the TCRdb table keeps only in-frame clones and is missing some. V and J calls and clone size follow that table, whereas D and trimming were derived from the DNA. In the table there are about 110,000 clones, approximately 88% of which are singletons. This TCR came from a woman in her 70s with acute or convalescent COVID-19. Sample: peripheral blood.

The CDR3 loop is CASSVAPDTRNTEAFF. The CDR3 DNA follows: TGTGCCAGCAGCGTAGCCCCAGACACACGGAACACTGAAGCTTTCTTT. V is TRBV9 and J is TRBJ1-1; D uncertain. Germline V CDR1 and CDR2: SGDLS, YYNGEE. This CDR3 is 16 amino acids long. Trimming cost V 0 bases and J 1 base, with 13 bases left between them.